This TCR beta chain was observed in a study of T cells in narcolepsy. Study-level results: No autoreactive T cell clone sequences appeared in some memory CD4+ repertoires. Reportedly, autoreactive clonotypes were serially detected in patients' blood but not controls'.

The table came from immunoSEQ multiplex PCR; TCRdb's copy has only in-frame clones and leaves some out. This sample yields 20,000 to 30,000 clones, of which more than 80% are seen a single time; roughly 1.3% belongs to the top ten. Turning to this clone: Antigen specificity is unknown.

The V gene lost 0 bases and the J gene lost 5 bases, with 11 bases spanning the gap. The CDR3 is 15 amino acids. Looked up from germline, CDR1 is SGHRS and CDR2 is YFSETQ. This sequence originates from a human donor with narcolepsy. The genes are TRBV5-1 and TRBJ1-4; D is uncertain. Sequencing input: CD45RA- memory CD4+ T cells from PBMCs. The CDR3 DNA is TGCGCCAGCAGCTTGGCGGGGTCTGGGAATGAAAAACTGTTTTTT. Translating it yields CASSLAGSGNEKLFF.